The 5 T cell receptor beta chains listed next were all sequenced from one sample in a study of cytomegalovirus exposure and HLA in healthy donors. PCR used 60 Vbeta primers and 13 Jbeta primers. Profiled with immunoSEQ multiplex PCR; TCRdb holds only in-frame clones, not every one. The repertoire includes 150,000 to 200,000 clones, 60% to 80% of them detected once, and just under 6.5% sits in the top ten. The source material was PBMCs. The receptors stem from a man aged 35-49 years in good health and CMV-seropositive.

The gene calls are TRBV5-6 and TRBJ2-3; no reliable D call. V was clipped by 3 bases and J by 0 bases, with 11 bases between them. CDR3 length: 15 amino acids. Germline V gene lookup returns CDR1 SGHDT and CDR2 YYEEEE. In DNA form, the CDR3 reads TGTGCCAGCAGCTCGTCTGGCGGCAGCACAGATACGCAGTATTTT. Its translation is CASSSSGGSTDTQYF. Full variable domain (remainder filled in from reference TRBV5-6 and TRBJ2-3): DAGVTQSPTHLIKTRGQQVTLRCSPKSGHDTVSWYQQALGQGPQFIFQYYEEEERQRGNFPDRFSGHQFPNYSSELNVNALLLGDSALYLCASSSSGGSTDTQYFGPGTRLTVL.

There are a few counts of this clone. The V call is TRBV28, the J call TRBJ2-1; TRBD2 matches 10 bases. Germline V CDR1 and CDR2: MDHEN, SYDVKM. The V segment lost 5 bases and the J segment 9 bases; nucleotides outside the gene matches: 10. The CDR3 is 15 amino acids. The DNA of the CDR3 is TGTGCCAGCAGTCCAGGACTAGCGGAATTCGGTGAGCAGTTCTTC. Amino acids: CASSPGLAEFGEQFF.

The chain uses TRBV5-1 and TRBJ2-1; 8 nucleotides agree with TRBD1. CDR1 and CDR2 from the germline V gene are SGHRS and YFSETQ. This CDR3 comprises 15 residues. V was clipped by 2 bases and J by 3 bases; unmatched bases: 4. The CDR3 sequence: CASSFRDRSYNEQFF. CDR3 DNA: TGCGCCAGCAGCTTCCGGGACAGGAGCTACAATGAGCAGTTCTTC.

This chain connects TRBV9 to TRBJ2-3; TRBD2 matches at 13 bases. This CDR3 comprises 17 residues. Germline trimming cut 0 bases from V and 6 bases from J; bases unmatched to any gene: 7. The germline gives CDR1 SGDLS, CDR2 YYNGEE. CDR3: CASSVVSGLAGVDTQYF. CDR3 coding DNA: TGTGCCAGCAGCGTAGTGTCCGGACTAGCGGGAGTGGATACGCAGTATTTT. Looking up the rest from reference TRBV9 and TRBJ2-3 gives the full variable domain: DSGVTQTPKHLITATGQRVTLRCSPRSGDLSVYWYQQSLDQGLQFLIQYYNGEERAKGNILERFSAQQFPDLHSELNLSSLELGDSALYFCASSVVSGLAGVDTQYFGPGTRLTVL.

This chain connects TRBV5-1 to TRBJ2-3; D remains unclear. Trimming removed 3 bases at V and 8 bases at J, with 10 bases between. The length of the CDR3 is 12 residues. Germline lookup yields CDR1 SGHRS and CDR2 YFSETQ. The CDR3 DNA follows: TGCGCCAGCAGCTCCGACTCGGTTACGCAGTATTTT. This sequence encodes CASSSDSVTQYF. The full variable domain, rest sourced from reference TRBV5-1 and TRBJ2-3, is KAGVTQTPRYLIKTRGQQVTLSCSPISGHRSVSWYQQTPGQGLQFLFEYFSETQRNKGNFPGRFSGRQFSNSRSEMNVSTLELGDSALYLCASSSDSVTQYFGPGTRLTVL.